This entry describes one TCR beta chain. Its antigen is not identified. The data originate from a study of T cell repertoires in cytomegalovirus infection. Study-wide findings and caveats: Ex vivo responses were dominated by HLA-C-restricted CMV-specific TCR beta clonotypes.

A single record per CDR3 protein comes from TCRdb applying MiXCR to the reads. The table has roughly 100,000 distinct CDR3 sequences, 16% seen once. The germline gives CDR1 MNHEY, CDR2 SVGEGT. This CDR3 contains 14 residues. V was cut by 2 bases and J by 5 bases, with 13 bases left in between. The chain has TRBV6-2 or TRBV6-3 and TRBJ2-7, with D unclear. The sample taken for sequencing was PBMCs. The sequence came from a human donor in good health (CMV status not recorded). Some clones in this sample may be carry-over from other donors' samples. CDR3 DNA: TGTGCCAGCAGTTACGCCGGGCAGATCAACGAGCAGTACTTC. Protein product: CASSYAGQINEQYF.